This note documents a single T cell receptor (beta chain) sequence. This CDR3 comprises 14 residues. Trimming took 6 bases from V and 6 from J; bases not matched to a gene: 11. The data are from a study of patients and donors after allogeneic stem cell transplantation. TCRdb re-called the RT-PCR reads through MiXCR, storing one row per CDR3 protein. This table holds roughly 940,000 distinct CDR3 sequences, 18% found once. The sample taken for sequencing was blood, either unsorted or a sorted T cell fraction (not recorded which). This receptor was obtained from a human donor who was either an allogeneic HSCT recipient or a stem cell or donor lymphocyte infusion donor (not recorded which). It is not recorded whose cells these are; they may come from a transplant donor. The chain joins TRBV12-3 or TRBV12-4 to TRBJ2-7; 7 nucleotides line up with TRBD2. The CDR3 DNA follows: TGTGCCAGCAGGGATAGCGGGTCCCCTATCGAGCAGTACTTC. It translates to CASRDSGSPIEQYF.